These T cell receptor beta chains were read from a single sample in a study of shared clonotypes between healthy human individuals. The method was immunoSEQ multiplex PCR; TCRdb's version includes in-frame clones alone and lacks a portion of them. This table has 1.4 million to 1.5 million clones, approximately 97% appearing once. Sequencing was performed on naive CD4+ T cells sorted from blood. The receptors were gathered from a man younger than 40 in good health. Each CDR3 is given with its conserved first and last residue. D genes are given only for firm matches. Expanded clones are given a class, and other clones once, few, many or no size at all.

>NA|TRBD1|TRBJ1-4|TRBV19
CASSIRGREKLFF
TGTGCCAGTAGTATAAGGGGGCGAGAAAAACTGTTTTTT
>NA|TRBD1|TRBJ2-1|TRBV19
CASSIGQGALGNEQFF
TGTGCCAGTAGTATAGGACAGGGAGCCCTGGGGAATGAGCAGTTCTTC
>NA|NA|TRBJ1-1|TRBV28
CASNSAGLNTEAFF
TGTGCCAGCAACTCGGCAGGCCTGAACACTGAAGCTTTCTTT
>NA|NA|TRBJ1-1|TRBV7-3
CASFLDRAVNTEAFF
TGTGCCAGCTTTCTCGACCGGGCAGTGAACACTGAAGCTTTCTTT
>NA|TRBD2|TRBJ2-1|TRBV18
CASSLGLAGGTVYNEQFF
TGTGCCAGCTCACTAGGACTAGCGGGAGGAACCGTATACAATGAGCAGTTCTTC
>NA|NA|TRBJ2-3|TRBV7-6
CASSLEDAGTDTQYF
TGTGCCAGCAGCTTAGAAGACGCCGGCACAGATACGCAGTATTTT
>NA|TRBD2|TRBJ2-3|TRBV6-4
CASSLGRAIDTQYF
TGTGCCAGCTCATTGGGGAGGGCCATAGATACGCAGTATTTT
>NA|NA|TRBJ1-5|TRBV27
CASSSRYSNQPQHF
TGTGCCAGCAGTTCCAGATATAGCAATCAGCCCCAGCATTTT
>NA|TRBD1|TRBJ2-7|TRBV5-4
CASSSTDRGEQYF
TGTGCCAGCAGCTCAACGGACAGGGGCGAGCAGTACTTC
>NA|TRBD2|TRBJ2-1|TRBV5-6
CASSLFGPSGRGPDNEQFF
TGTGCCAGCAGCTTGTTCGGTCCTAGCGGGAGAGGACCGGACAATGAGCAGTTCTTC
>NA|NA|TRBJ2-5|TRBV7-9
CASSPEGRETQYF
TGTGCCAGCAGCCCCGAGGGACGAGAGACCCAGTACTTC
>NA|NA|TRBJ1-4|TRBV19
CASIGGIDEKLFF
TGTGCCAGTATCGGAGGGATCGATGAAAAACTGTTTTTT
>NA|NA|TRBJ2-7|TRBV5-1
CASSRAGVVSYEQYF
TGCGCCAGCAGTCGGGCAGGGGTCGTATCCTACGAGCAGTACTTC
>NA|NA|TRBJ2-7|TRBV7-9
CASSLSQDGRNEQYF
TGTGCCAGCAGCTTATCACAGGATGGGCGAAACGAGCAGTACTTC
>NA|NA|TRBJ2-1|TRBV2
CASSVIPYRKNNEQFF
TGTGCCAGCAGTGTTATACCTTACCGTAAGAACAATGAGCAGTTCTTC
>once|TRBD2|TRBJ2-7|TRBV10-3
CAIRGGGKYEQYF
TGTGCCATCCGCGGGGGGGGTAAATACGAGCAGTACTTC
>NA|NA|TRBJ2-7|TRBV15
CATSRDARYEQYF
TGTGCCACCAGCAGAGATGCTCGATACGAGCAGTACTTC
>NA|NA|TRBJ2-7|TRBV18
CASSPQGSGTHYEQYF
TGTGCCAGCTCACCTCAAGGTAGCGGCACCCACTACGAGCAGTACTTC
>NA|TRBD1|TRBJ1-3|TRBV5-6
CASSLKGPGQIKNTIYF
TGTGCCAGCAGCTTAAAGGGCCCGGGACAGATTAAAAACACCATATATTTT
>once|TRBD2|TRBJ2-5|TRBV27
CASSLRTSGPQETQYF
TGTGCCAGCAGTTTAAGGACTAGCGGCCCCCAAGAGACCCAGTACTTC
>once|TRBD2|TRBJ2-1|TRBV20-1
CSASLAGEQFF
TGCAGTGCTTCCCTAGCGGGGGAGCAGTTCTTC
>NA|NA|TRBJ1-3|TRBV2
CASSVIHSNTIYF
TGTGCCAGCAGTGTAATCCACTCAAACACCATATATTTT
>NA|NA|TRBJ1-1|TRBV7-3
CASSAHAGGSTEAFF
TGTGCCAGCAGCGCCCACGCGGGTGGTTCCACTGAAGCTTTCTTT
>NA|NA|TRBJ2-3|TRBV28
CASRSTGTDTQYF
TGTGCCAGCAGATCGACAGGCACAGATACGCAGTATTTT
>NA|TRBD2|TRBJ2-1|TRBV7-7
CASSLGTSGANEQFF
TGTGCCAGCAGCCTCGGGACTAGCGGCGCCAATGAGCAGTTCTTC
>NA|NA|TRBJ2-3|TRBV10-1
CASSRTQGADTQYF
TGCGCCAGCAGTCGAACACAAGGAGCAGATACGCAGTATTTT
>NA|NA|TRBJ2-5|TRBV7-6
CASSLAAGSGLETQYF
TGTGCCAGCAGCTTAGCGGCAGGGTCCGGGTTGGAGACCCAGTACTTC
>NA|NA|TRBJ2-5|TRBV29-1
CSVSGRETQYF
TGCAGCGTTTCCGGCAGAGAGACCCAGTACTTC
>NA|TRBD2|TRBJ2-1|TRBV10-3
CAISEVWTSSYNEQFF
TGTGCCATCAGTGAGGTGTGGACTAGCTCCTACAATGAGCAGTTCTTC
>NA|TRBD1|TRBJ2-5|TRBV29-1
CSGGRDRGRETQYF
TGCAGCGGCGGTCGGGACAGGGGGCGAGAGACCCAGTACTTC
>NA|NA|TRBJ2-1|TRBV5-1
CASSLGTGSPYNEQFF
TGCGCCAGCAGCTTGGGTACAGGGAGTCCCTACAATGAGCAGTTCTTC
>NA|TRBD2|TRBJ2-7|TRBV19
CASSRLAGGSSYEQYF
TGTGCCAGTTCGCGACTAGCGGGAGGAAGCTCCTACGAGCAGTACTTC
>NA|NA|TRBJ2-5|TRBV10-1
CASSSRPYQETQYF
TGCGCCAGCAGTTCGAGACCGTACCAAGAGACCCAGTACTTC
>once|NA|TRBJ2-1|TRBV6-1
CASSERYNEQFF
TGTGCCAGCAGTGAAAGGTACAATGAGCAGTTCTTC
>NA|NA|TRBJ2-2|TRBV19
CASSIAGGLFF
TGTGCCAGTAGTATAGCGGGTGGGCTGTTTTTT
>NA|TRBD1|TRBJ2-7|TRBV2
CASSNPGQGLRRSYEQYF
TGTGCCAGCAGTAACCCGGGACAGGGCCTTCGGCGAAGCTACGAGCAGTACTTC
>NA|TRBD2|TRBJ2-7|TRBV5-1
CASSRGTSATYEQYF
TGCGCCAGCTCCCGGGGGACTAGCGCTACCTACGAGCAGTACTTC
>NA|NA|TRBJ2-7|TRBV6-5
CASFPAGNTYEQYF
TGTGCCAGCTTCCCGGCGGGGAATACCTACGAGCAGTACTTC
>NA|NA|TRBJ2-2|TRBV5-1
CASSLLAQGSGELFF
TGCGCCAGCAGCTTGCTGGCGCAGGGCTCCGGGGAGCTGTTTTTT
>NA|NA|TRBJ1-2|TRBV11-2
CASSLGANYGYTF
TGTGCCAGCAGCCTAGGAGCTAACTATGGCTACACCTTC
>once|TRBD2|TRBJ2-6|TRBV9
CASSVSSGIGANVLTF
TGTGCCAGCAGCGTATCTAGCGGGATCGGGGCCAACGTCCTGACTTTC